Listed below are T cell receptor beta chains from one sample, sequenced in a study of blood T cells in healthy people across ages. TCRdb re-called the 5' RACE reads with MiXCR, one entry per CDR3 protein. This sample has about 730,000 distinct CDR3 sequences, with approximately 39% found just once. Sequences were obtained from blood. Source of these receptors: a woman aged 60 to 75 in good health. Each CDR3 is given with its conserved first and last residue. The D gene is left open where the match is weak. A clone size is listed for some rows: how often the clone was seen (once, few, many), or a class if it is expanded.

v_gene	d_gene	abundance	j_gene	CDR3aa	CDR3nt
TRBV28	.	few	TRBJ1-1	CASSRPPGSTEAFF	TGTGCCAGCAGCCGTCCACCAGGGAGCACTGAAGCTTTCTTT
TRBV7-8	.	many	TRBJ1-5	CASSLKPWGSNSNQPQHF	TGTGCCAGCAGCTTAAAACCGTGGGGGAGTAATAGCAATCAGCCCCAGCATTTT
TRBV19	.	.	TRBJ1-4	CASSPTSSANEKLFF	TGTGCCAGTAGTCCCACAAGCTCGGCTAATGAAAAACTGTTTTTT
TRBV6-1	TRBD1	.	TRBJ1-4	CASSPYGSGGTTNEKLFF	TGTGCCAGCAGTCCTTATGGCTCAGGGGGGACAACTAATGAAAAACTGTTTTTT
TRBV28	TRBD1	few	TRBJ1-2	CASSSGQGAGYTF	TGTGCCAGCAGTTCGGGACAGGGGGCTGGCTACACCTTC
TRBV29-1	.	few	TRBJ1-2	CSVEYRERYGYTF	TGCAGCGTTGAATACAGGGAGCGGTATGGCTACACCTTC
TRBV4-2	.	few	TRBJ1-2	CASSQDPGGGYGYTF	TGTGCCAGCAGCCAAGATCCGGGGGGCGGCTATGGCTACACCTTC
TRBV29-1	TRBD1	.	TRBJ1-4	CSVWTGEEKLFF	TGCAGCGTTTGGACAGGGGAAGAAAAACTGTTTTTT
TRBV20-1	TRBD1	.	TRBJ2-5	CSATSTGEQETQYF	TGCAGTGCTACGTCTACAGGGGAGCAAGAGACCCAGTACTTC
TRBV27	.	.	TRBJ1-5	CASRSGAQPQHF	TGTGCCTCCAGGTCGGGGGCGCAGCCCCAGCATTTT
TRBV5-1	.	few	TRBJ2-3	CASSSYITDTQYF	TGCGCCAGCAGCTCCTACATCACAGATACGCAGTATTTT
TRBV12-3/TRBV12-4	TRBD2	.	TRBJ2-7	CASSPSGGASYEQYF	TGTGCCAGCAGCCCTAGCGGGGGGGCCTCCTACGAGCAGTACTTC
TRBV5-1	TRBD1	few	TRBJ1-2	CASSPGDRGHGGYTF	TGCGCCAGCAGCCCGGGGGACAGGGGGCATGGAGGCTACACCTTC
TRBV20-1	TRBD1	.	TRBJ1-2	CSANSGQAYGYTF	TGCAGTGCCAATAGTGGACAGGCCTATGGCTACACCTTC
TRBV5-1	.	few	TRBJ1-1	CASSLDSMNTEAFF	TGCGCCAGCAGCTTAGACAGCATGAACACTGAAGCTTTCTTT
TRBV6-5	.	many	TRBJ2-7	CASRPPGSGPYEQYF	TGTGCCAGCAGACCTCCCGGGTCGGGCCCCTACGAGCAGTACTTC
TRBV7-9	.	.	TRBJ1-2	CASGVTEYGYTF	TGTGCCAGCGGAGTGACGGAGTATGGCTACACCTTC
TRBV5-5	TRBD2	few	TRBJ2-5	CASRPWVAGQETQYF	TGTGCCAGCAGGCCGTGGGTAGCGGGACAAGAGACCCAGTACTTC
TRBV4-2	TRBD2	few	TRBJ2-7	CASSPGGGTYNEQYF	TGTGCCAGCAGCCCCGGGGGGGGGACATACAATGAGCAGTACTTC
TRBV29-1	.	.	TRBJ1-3	CSAGIGSGNTIYF	TGCAGCGCCGGGATCGGATCTGGAAACACCATATATTTT
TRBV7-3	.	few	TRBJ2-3	CASSSQARGTDTQYF	TGTGCCAGCAGCTCGCAAGCACGGGGCACAGATACGCAGTATTTT
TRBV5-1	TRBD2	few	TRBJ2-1	CASSLAGGLRNNEQFF	TGCGCCAGCAGCCTAGCGGGGGGGCTTCGGAACAATGAGCAGTTCTTC
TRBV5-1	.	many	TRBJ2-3	CASSLRGLLTDTQYF	TGCGCCAGCAGCTTGCGCGGACTCCTAACAGATACGCAGTATTTT
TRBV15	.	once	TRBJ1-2	CATSRVKSGREVRYTF	TGTGCCACCAGCAGGGTAAAATCCGGGCGGGAGGTGCGCTACACCTTC
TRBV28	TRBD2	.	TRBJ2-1	CASTGGSPNEQFF	TGTGCCAGCACGGGGGGGTCCCCCAATGAGCAGTTCTTC
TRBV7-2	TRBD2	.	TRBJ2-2	CASSSYGGVNTGELFF	TGTGCCAGCAGCTCCTACGGGGGGGTGAACACCGGGGAGCTGTTTTTT
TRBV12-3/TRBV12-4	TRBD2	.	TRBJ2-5	CASSSTSGRLGETQYF	TGTGCCAGCAGTAGCACTAGCGGGAGGCTCGGGGAGACCCAGTACTTC
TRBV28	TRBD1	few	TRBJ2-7	CASSQGDKGLISNEQYF	TGTGCCAGCAGTCAGGGGGACAAGGGGCTTATCAGCAATGAGCAGTACTTC
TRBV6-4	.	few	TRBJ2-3	CASSDSKVPTDTQYF	TGTGCCAGCAGTGACTCAAAAGTTCCCACAGATACGCAGTATTTT
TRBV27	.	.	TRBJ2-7	CASRQTGWQYEQYF	TGTGCCAGCAGGCAAACAGGGTGGCAGTACGAGCAGTACTTC
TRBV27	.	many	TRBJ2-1	CASSPQNSDEQFF	TGTGCCAGCAGTCCTCAGAACAGCGATGAGCAGTTCTTC
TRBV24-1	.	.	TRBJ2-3	CATSEHTDTQYF	TGTGCCACCAGTGAACATACAGATACGCAGTATTTT
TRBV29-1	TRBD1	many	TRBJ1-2	CSVEKGTGGSYTF	TGCAGCGTTGAAAAGGGGACAGGGGGCTCCTACACCTTC
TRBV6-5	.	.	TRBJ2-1	CASSDSSTIKWFF	TGTGCCAGCAGTGACTCGAGCACTATAAAGTGGTTCTTC
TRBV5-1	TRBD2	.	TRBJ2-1	CVSSFSRRTGTSRSHEQFF	TGCGTCAGCAGCTTTTCGAGACGGACCGGGACTAGTAGAAGCCATGAGCAGTTCTTC
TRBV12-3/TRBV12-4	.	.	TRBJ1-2	CASSFRREGYGYTF	TGTGCCAGCAGTTTTAGGAGAGAAGGGTATGGCTACACCTTC
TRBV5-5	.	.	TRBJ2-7	CASSWTPGTYEQYF	TGTGCCAGCAGCTGGACCCCTGGAACCTACGAGCAGTACTTC
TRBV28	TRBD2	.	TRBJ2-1	CASRRGLAGGNNEQFF	TGTGCCAGCAGACGTGGGCTAGCGGGAGGAAACAATGAGCAGTTCTTC
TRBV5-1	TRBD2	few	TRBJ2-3	CASSAVLAGGADTQYF	TGCGCCAGCAGCGCCGTACTAGCGGGGGGCGCAGATACGCAGTATTTT
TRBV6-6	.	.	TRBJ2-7	CATSFGQLPYEQYF	TGTGCCACCTCGTTCGGACAGCTCCCCTACGAGCAGTACTTC
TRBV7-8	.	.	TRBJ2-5	CAGSLGGPETQYF	TGTGCCGGCAGCTTGGGGGGCCCCGAGACCCAGTACTTC
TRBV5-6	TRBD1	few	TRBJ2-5	CASSSYRGETQYF	TGTGCCAGCAGCTCATACAGGGGAGAGACCCAGTACTTC
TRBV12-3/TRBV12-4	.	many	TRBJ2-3	CASRPSSTDTQYF	TGTGCCAGCAGACCCTCGAGCACAGATACGCAGTATTTT
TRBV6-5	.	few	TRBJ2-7	CASSYGTGNYEQYF	TGTGCCAGCAGTTACGGGACTGGGAACTACGAGCAGTACTTC
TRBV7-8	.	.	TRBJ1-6	CASGYRQDHNSPLHF	TGTGCCAGCGGCTACAGACAGGATCATAATTCACCCCTCCACTTT
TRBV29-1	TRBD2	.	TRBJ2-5	CSVALAGVGEQYF	TGCAGCGTTGCGCTAGCGGGAGTTGGTGAGCAGTACTTC
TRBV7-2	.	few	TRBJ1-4	CASSPVGGGNEKLFF	TGTGCCAGCAGCCCCGTAGGGGGAGGTAATGAAAAACTGTTTTTT
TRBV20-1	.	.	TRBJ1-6	CSARDIGLSNSPLHF	TGCAGTGCTAGAGATATTGGACTGAGTAATTCACCCCTCCACTTT
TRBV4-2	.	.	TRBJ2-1	CASSQDEYEQFF	TGTGCCAGCAGCCAAGACGAGTATGAGCAGTTCTTC
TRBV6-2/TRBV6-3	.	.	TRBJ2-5	CASRVGLSGTQYF	TGTGCCAGCAGGGTAGGCTTGAGTGGGACCCAGTACTTC
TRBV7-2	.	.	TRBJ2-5	CASSAGREQETQYF	TGTGCCAGCAGCGCGGGACGGGAACAAGAGACCCAGTACTTC
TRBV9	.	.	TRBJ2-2	CASSVVGTGGLFF	TGTGCCAGCAGCGTAGTGGGGACCGGGGGGCTGTTTTTT
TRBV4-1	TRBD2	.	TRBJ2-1	CASSQGGDLAGINEQFF	TGCGCCAGCAGCCAAGGGGGTGACCTAGCGGGGATCAATGAGCAGTTCTTC
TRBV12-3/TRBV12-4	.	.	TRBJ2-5	CASSLGRASQETQYF	TGTGCCAGCAGTTTGGGGCGGGCCAGCCAAGAGACCCAGTACTTC
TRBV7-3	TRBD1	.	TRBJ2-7	CASSPRTGFSYEQYF	TGTGCCAGCAGCCCGAGGACAGGGTTTAGCTACGAGCAGTACTTC
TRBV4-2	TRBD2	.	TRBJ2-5	CASSQMGLAGSGGTQYF	TGTGCCAGCAGCCAAATGGGACTAGCGGGGTCTGGAGGGACCCAGTACTTC
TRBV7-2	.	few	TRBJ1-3	CASSLVGYTIYF	TGTGCCAGCAGCTTAGTAGGCTACACCATATATTTT
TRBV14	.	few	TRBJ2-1	CASSPPGGANEQFF	TGTGCCAGCAGCCCTCCTGGGGGGGCCAATGAGCAGTTCTTC
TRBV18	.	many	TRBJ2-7	CASSPRVGALEQYF	TGTGCCAGCTCACCAAGAGTGGGGGCCTTGGAGCAGTACTTC
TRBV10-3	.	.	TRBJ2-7	CAILGQSSYEQYF	TGTGCCATACTAGGACAGAGCTCCTACGAGCAGTACTTC